This T cell receptor (beta chain) derives from a study of human T cells and chemical hapten exposure. Time point indicated: patch test 1, 2 weeks after DPC sensitization. Treatment given: therapeutic diphenylcyclopropenone sensitization with weekly scalp DPC. This clonotype was observed many times. Germline V gene data show CDR1 as ENHRY and CDR2 as SYGVKD. The V and J ends lost 2 bases and 2 bases respectively, with 15 bases between them. This CDR3 region has 16 residues. TCRdb reprocessed the RACE reads via MiXCR and lists one record per CDR3 protein. This table has under 65,000 distinct CDR3 sequences, 8% to 9.5% appearing once.

The rearrangement joins TRBV10-3 to TRBJ1-1; possible D gene TRBD1, 6 bases. The sample was whole blood, taken in connection with sensitization to the hapten diphenylcyclopropenone (DPC). The sequence derives from a woman aged 50 to 60 with alopecia areata. Some clones in this sample may be carry-over from other donors' samples. The CDR3 DNA reads as TGTGCCATCAGTGAGCCTGCTCGGGACAAAAACACTGAAGCTTTCTTT. Its translation is CAISEPARDKNTEAFF.